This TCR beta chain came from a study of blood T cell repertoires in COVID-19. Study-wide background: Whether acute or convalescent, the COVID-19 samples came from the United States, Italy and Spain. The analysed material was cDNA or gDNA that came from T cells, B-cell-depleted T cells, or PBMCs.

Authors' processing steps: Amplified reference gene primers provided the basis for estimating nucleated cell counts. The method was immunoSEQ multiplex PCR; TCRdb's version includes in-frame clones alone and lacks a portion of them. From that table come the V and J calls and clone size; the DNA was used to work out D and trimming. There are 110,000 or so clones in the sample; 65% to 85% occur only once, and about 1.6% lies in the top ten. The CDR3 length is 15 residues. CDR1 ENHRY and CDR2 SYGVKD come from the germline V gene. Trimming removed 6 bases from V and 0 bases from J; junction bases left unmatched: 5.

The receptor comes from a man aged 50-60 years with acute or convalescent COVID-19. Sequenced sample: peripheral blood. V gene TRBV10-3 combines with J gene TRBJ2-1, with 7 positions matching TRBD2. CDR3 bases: TGTGCCATCAGCCAACTAGCGAGCTCCTACAATGAGCAGTTCTTC. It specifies CAISQLASSYNEQFF.